The 7 T cell receptor beta chains given below trace back to one sample, sequenced in a study of T cell repertoires in cytomegalovirus infection (dated by TCRdb to between 2018 and 2021). Sequencing relied on an Illumina HiSeq 1500. The public reads were reprocessed in TCRdb via fastp at Q25 and MiXCR, keeping in-frame beta chains. Each entry is one CDR3 protein sequence, shown with its most common DNA and genes. In all, the sample holds about 360,000 distinct CDR3 sequences, and roughly 18% of those were seen once. 7.5% to 9.5% of the sample is in the top ten clones. The source material was PBMCs. Receptors were obtained from a human donor in good health (CMV status not recorded). Some clones in this sample may be carry-over from other donors' samples.

Comment on this clonotype: A much larger clone sits a single nucleotide away, making a read error possible. The conserved phenylalanine or tryptophan is not found at the CDR3 terminus, so this likely reflects a read error. The V and J genes are TRBV7-2 and TRBJ1-3; D perhaps matches TRBD1 (6 bases). CDR3 length equals 14 residues. Germline V gene lookup returns CDR1 SGHTA and CDR2 FQGNSA. Trimming stripped 7 bases from V and 1 base from J, with 11 bases between. The CDR3, as DNA: TGTGCCAGCACCCCGGGGGCATCTGGAAACACCATATATTCT. Translation: CASTPGASGNTIYS.

This clonotype appeared many times. This chain uses TRBV6-1 with TRBJ2-3, with 10 bases identical to TRBD2. With V trimmed by 0 bases and J by 6 bases, 6 bases remained unmatched. The CDR3 covers 16 residues. Germline V gives CDR1 MNHNS, CDR2 SASEGT. DNA of the CDR3: TGTGCCAGCAGTGAAGCGGCTAGCGGGGGTCGGGATACGCAGTATTTT. Amino acids: CASSEAASGGRDTQYF.

This clonotype was detected a few times. This chain uses TRBV2 with TRBJ1-1; no clear D. In germline, CDR1 is SNHLY, CDR2 FYNNEI. V dropped 5 bases and J dropped 3 bases, with 10 bases sitting between them. This CDR3 spans 13 amino acids. As DNA, the CDR3 is TGTGCCAGCAGTTCTGAGGGAGACACTGAAGCTTTCTTT. This gives the protein CASSSEGDTEAFF.

This clonotype was counted many times. The rearrangement joins TRBV7-9 to TRBJ2-4, with 11 bases lining up with TRBD2. CDR3 length equals 18 residues. The junction had 15 bases not matched to a gene; V was cut back by 4 bases and J by 7 bases. The germline gives CDR1 SEHNR, CDR2 FQNEAQ (reference sequence). The CDR3 here is CASSSPPLAGGFRNIQYF. The CDR3 DNA sequence: TGTGCCAGCAGCTCTCCCCCTCTAGCGGGGGGTTTTCGGAACATTCAGTACTTC. Full variable domain (missing parts from reference TRBV7-9 and TRBJ2-4): DTGVSQNPRHKITKRGQNVTFRCDPISEHNRLYWYRQTLGQGPEFLTYFQNEAQLEKSRLLSDRFSAERPKGSFSTLEIQRTEQGDSAMYLCASSSPPLAGGFRNIQYFGAGTRLSVL.

In this sample, this clonotype turned up many times. This chain links TRBV12-3 or TRBV12-4 with TRBJ1-4, with D tentatively TRBD1 (6 bases). The CDR3 totals 14 residues. The germline V and J ends were trimmed by 5 bases and 7 bases, with 14 bases remaining between them. The CDR3 loop reads CASSANRVGEKLFF. In nucleotides, the CDR3 is TGTGCCAGCAGTGCAAACAGGGTTGGTGAAAAACTGTTTTTT.

The J gene is TRBJ2-3, the V gene TRBV24-1; TRBD1 matches 9 bases. After removal of 1 base from V and 4 bases from J, the junction contained 5 bases not matched to a gene. The germline V gene has CDR1 KGHDR and CDR2 SFDVKD. The CDR3 is 16 amino acids. The CDR3 nucleotides are TGTGCCACCAGTGATTTACGGTGGGACAGGGCAGATACGCAGTATTTT. This encodes CATSDLRWDRADTQYF.

At least ten counts were recorded for this clonotype. The V call is TRBV11-3, the J call TRBJ2-3; 7 bases agree with TRBD1. J was trimmed by 2 bases and V by 4 bases; bases with no gene match: 3. Germline-derived CDR1 and CDR2 are SGHNT and YENEEA. This CDR3 is built from 14 residues. CDR3 nucleotide sequence: TGTGCCAGCAGCTCCGGGACAGACACAGATACGCAGTATTTT. This translates into CASSSGTDTDTQYF.